The 23 T cell receptor beta chains in this list originate from one sample, sequenced in a study of shared clonotypes between healthy human individuals. Method: immunoSEQ multiplex PCR; TCRdb's copy keeps in-frame clones and lacks some. The sample includes about 2.4 million clones, just over 90% of them seen just once. The sample consisted of naive CD4+ T cells sorted from blood. Subset in this sample: CD45RA+ positively selected. All receptors come from a man aged 18 to 29 in good health.

This chain links TRBV6-6 with TRBJ2-4; the D is unclear. The CDR3 length is 16 residues. Germline loops: CDR1 MNHNY, CDR2 SVGAGI (reference sequence). V lost 5 bases and J lost 2, with 16 bases in between. The chain's CDR3 is CASSGGGSRTKNIQYF. CDR3 DNA: TGTGCCAGCAGTGGCGGTGGAAGTAGGACCAAAAACATTCAGTACTTC.

Comments on this clone: This specimen includes other DNA sequences encoding the same CDR3. The chain is built from TRBV6-1 and TRBJ1-1, with D perhaps matching TRBD1 (5 bases). Germline V gene sequence: CDR1 MNHNS, CDR2 SASEGT. Trimming stripped 2 bases from V and 4 bases from J, with 8 bases between. CDR3 size: 13 residues. The CDR3 loop is CASSERGLTEAFF. In nucleotides, the CDR3 is TGTGCCAGCAGTGAACGGGGCCTCACTGAAGCTTTCTTT.

V usage is TRBV6-1 and J usage is TRBJ1-2; D is uncertain. Trimming cost V 4 bases and J 1 base, with 7 bases left between them. CDR1 MNHNS and CDR2 SASEGT come from the germline V gene. The CDR3 loop spans 13 amino acids. Here the CDR3 reads CASSGEVNYGYTF. CDR3 sequence (DNA): TGTGCCAGCAGTGGGGAGGTTAACTATGGCTACACCTTC.

CDR3 loop: CASSFPQGADYEQYF. The CDR3 DNA reads as TGTGCCAGCAGCTTCCCACAGGGGGCCGACTACGAGCAGTACTTC. The V call is TRBV7-8, the J call TRBJ2-7, with 9 bases lining up with TRBD1. Germline V gene lookup returns CDR1 SGHVS and CDR2 FQNEAQ. The length of the CDR3 is 15 residues. Trimming cost V 3 bases and J 3 bases; bases outside gene matches: 6.

The chain uses TRBV5-1 and TRBJ2-7; 11 nucleotides match TRBD2. Germline loops: CDR1 SGHRS, CDR2 YFSETQ. The V gene end was trimmed by 1 base and the J gene end by 7 bases; junction bases not matched to a gene: 7. CDR3 length: 15 amino acids. The CDR3 DNA reads as TGCGCCAGCAGCTTGACCGGGACTAGCGGTGGGGAGCAGTACTTC. It codes for CASSLTGTSGGEQYF.

The gene calls are TRBV7-2 and TRBJ2-6; no firm D call. Trimming pared 4 bases from V and 0 bases from J, leaving 7 bases between. Germline CDR1 SGHTA, CDR2 FQGNSA. The CDR3 has 15 amino acids. DNA of the CDR3: TGTGCCAGCAGCTCCGCGGTCTCTGGGGCCAACGTCCTGACTTTC. It specifies CASSSAVSGANVLTF.

This clone showed up just once. This chain uses TRBV7-9 with TRBJ2-7; 7 bases are shared with TRBD1. Germline V gene data show CDR1 as SEHNR and CDR2 as FQNEAQ (reference sequence). V trimming: 5 bases; J trimming: 5 bases; junction bases outside the gene matches: 12. This CDR3 contains 15 residues. CDR3 residues: CASSRPEGALNEQYF. The CDR3 DNA reads TGTGCCAGCAGCCGGCCCGAGGGGGCTCTGAACGAGCAGTACTTC. Looking up the rest from reference TRBV7-9 and TRBJ2-7 gives the full variable domain: DTGVSQNPRHKITKRGQNVTFRCDPISEHNRLYWYRQTLGQGPEFLTYFQNEAQLEKSRLLSDRFSAERPKGSFSTLEIQRTEQGDSAMYLCASSRPEGALNEQYFGPGTRLTVT.

The rearrangement links TRBV5-4 to TRBJ1-2; 9 bases are a match to TRBD1. V trimming: 6 bases; J trimming: 4 bases; junction bases outside the gene matches: 10. CDR3 size: 15 residues. Germline CDR1 reads SGHNT; CDR2 reads YYREEE (reference sequence). CDR3 DNA sequence: TGTGCCAGCACCACCTCGACAGGGGGAGGCTATGGCTACACCTTC. Its protein product is CASTTSTGGGYGYTF.

J is TRBJ1-1 and V is TRBV5-1; the match to TRBD1 covers 8 bases. Germline CDR1 and CDR2: SGHRS and YFSETQ. This CDR3 has 16 amino acids. V lost 0 bases and J lost 0; bases outside the gene matches: 4. In nucleotides, the CDR3 is TGCGCCAGCAGCTTGGGGGCAGGGGGCTTGAACACTGAAGCTTTCTTT. Encoded protein: CASSLGAGGLNTEAFF.

Details on this clone: One end of the junction varies from germline; a read error may be responsible. The V call is TRBV7-7, the J call TRBJ2-1; D tentatively fits TRBD1 or TRBD2 (5 bases each). Germline CDR1 reads SSHAT; CDR2 reads FNYEAQ (reference sequence). This CDR3 comprises 15 residues. This chain's CDR3 is CASSPSRDGYNEQFF. The DNA of the CDR3 is TGTGCTAGCAGCCCTAGCCGGGACGGTTACAATGAGCAGTTCTTC.

The rearrangement joins TRBV6-5 to TRBJ2-3; 7 bases agree with TRBD1. The trim removed 10 bases at V and 4 bases at J, leaving 8 bases unmatched. CDR1 MNHEY and CDR2 SVGAGI come from the germline V gene. The CDR3 loop spans 13 amino acids. The CDR3 region is CATNRGLSDTQYF. CDR3 bases: TGTGCCACCAACAGGGGTTTGTCAGATACGCAGTATTTT.

As to this clone: Within the sample, other DNA sequences also encode this same CDR3. V gene TRBV5-1 combines with J gene TRBJ1-2; no definite D call. CDR1 is SGHRS, CDR2 YFSETQ, per germline. The CDR3 has 15 residues. The V end lost 0 bases, the J end lost 2 bases, and 11 bases lay between the germline ends. The CDR3 DNA follows: TGCGCCAGCAGCTTGGTTGGAGGGTCGAACTATGGCTACACCTTC. Protein product: CASSLVGGSNYGYTF.

The V and J genes are TRBV10-3 and TRBJ2-7; D might be TRBD2 (6 bases). The V gene lost 0 bases and the J gene lost 13 bases, with 13 bases spanning the gap. Germline V gene lookup returns CDR1 ENHRY and CDR2 SYGVKD. The CDR3 is 12 residues long. CDR3 sequence (DNA): TGTGCCATCAGTGAGTCTGAGCGGGTGGGATACTTC. This encodes CAISESERVGYF.

This clone was detected only once. This rearrangement joins TRBV28 to TRBJ1-6, with D possibly TRBD1 on 6 matching bases. Germline V lookup: CDR1 MDHEN, CDR2 SYDVKM. The germline V and J ends were trimmed by 3 bases and 0 bases, with 9 bases remaining between them. The CDR3 is 16 residues long. CDR3 sequence: CASSFQGSSYNSPLHF. CDR3 sequence (DNA): TGTGCCAGCAGTTTCCAGGGGAGCTCCTATAATTCACCCCTCCACTTT.

This clone was counted a single time. The chain combines TRBV5-1 with TRBJ1-3; TRBD1 might be the D (5 bases). The CDR3 totals 16 residues. The germline V gene has CDR1 SGHRS and CDR2 YFSETQ. V lost 4 bases to trimming and J lost 0 bases, with 14 bases between them. CDR3 region: CASSLVQATSGNTIYF. The CDR3 DNA sequence: TGCGCCAGCAGCCTCGTACAGGCGACCTCTGGAAACACCATATATTTT.

V gene TRBV4-1 combines with J gene TRBJ2-1, with D uncertain. Germline V gene sequence: CDR1 MGHRA, CDR2 YSYEKL. With 1 base removed from V and 3 bases from J, the gap between germline ends came to 13 bases. The CDR3 extends over 16 amino acids. The CDR3 sequence: CASSQGALAHYNEQFF. CDR3 bases: TGCGCCAGCAGCCAAGGAGCATTAGCACACTACAATGAGCAGTTCTTC.

This rearrangement joins TRBV20-1 to TRBJ2-5, with D perhaps TRBD2 (7 bases). The CDR3 covers 11 residues. In germline, CDR1 is DFQATT, CDR2 SNEGSKA (reference sequence). V dropped 3 bases and J dropped 9 bases, with 11 bases sitting between them. CDR3 in amino acids: CSASLGGPQYF. DNA for the CDR3: TGCAGTGCTAGCCTCGGGGGGCCCCAGTACTTC.

This chain joins TRBV18 and TRBJ2-7, with 9 bases identical to TRBD1. With 2 bases clipped from V and 4 bases from J, the junction kept 6 bases outside the gene matches. This CDR3 spans 15 amino acids. Germline-derived CDR1 and CDR2 are KGHSH and LQKENI. The CDR3 DNA reads TGTGCCAGCTCACCAAAGGGACAGGGCATTTACGAGCAGTACTTC. Translation gives CASSPKGQGIYEQYF. Full variable domain (outside the CDR3, taken from reference TRBV18 and TRBJ2-7): NAGVMQNPRHLVRRRGQEARLRCSPMKGHSHVYWYRQLPEEGLKFMVYLQKENIIDESGMPKERFSAEFPKEGPSILRIQQVVRGDSAAYFCASSPKGQGIYEQYFGPGTRLTVT.

The CDR3 region has the DNA TGTGCCAGCAGTGAAGGCGATTGGCGACACTACGAGCAGTACTTC. It yields the protein CASSEGDWRHYEQYF. The chain couples TRBV6-1 to TRBJ2-7; D gene unclear. Trimming removed 1 base at V and 3 bases at J, with 13 bases between. Germline V gene lookup returns CDR1 MNHNS and CDR2 SASEGT. The CDR3 contains 15 residues.

Remarks on this clone: A read error may account for a junction end that differs from germline. V usage is TRBV5-1 and J usage is TRBJ2-7, with 9 bases lining up with TRBD2. The CDR3 consists of 13 residues. CDR1 is SGHRS and CDR2 is YFSETQ in the germline V gene. CDR3: CASSLEVSGRLDF. The CDR3 nucleotides read TGCGCCAGCAGCTTGGAAGTCAGCGGGAGGTTGGACTTC.

The genes are TRBV5-4 and TRBJ2-6; possible D gene TRBD1, 6 bases. Trimming cost V 1 base and J 5 bases, with 16 bases left between them. The CDR3 length is 17 residues. Germline CDR1 reads SGHNT; CDR2 reads YYREEE (reference sequence). The CDR3 DNA sequence: TGTGCCAGCAGCTTGTGGCAGGGGACCCTTCGGGCCAACGTCCTGACTTTC. Its translation: CASSLWQGTLRANVLTF.

The CDR3 DNA is TGTGCCTGGGGACACACACAAGAGACCCAGTACTTC. Its protein is CAWGHTQETQYF. The rearrangement uses TRBV30 and TRBJ2-5, with a weak D call TRBD1 (5 bases). The CDR3 extends over 12 amino acids. Trimming took off 5 bases at V and 2 bases at J, with 9 bases between the two ends. Germline loops: CDR1 GTSNPN, CDR2 SVGIG (reference sequence).

The chain is built from TRBV6-6 and TRBJ2-4; 8 bases fit TRBD1. CDR1 is MNHNY and CDR2 is SVGAGI in the germline V gene (reference sequence). There are 16 residues in the CDR3. Trimming took 5 bases from V and 2 from J; bases not matched to a gene: 8. Here the CDR3 DNA reads TGTGCCAGCAGTCCCGGGACAGGCCAAACCAAAAACATTCAGTACTTC. It translates to CASSPGTGQTKNIQYF.